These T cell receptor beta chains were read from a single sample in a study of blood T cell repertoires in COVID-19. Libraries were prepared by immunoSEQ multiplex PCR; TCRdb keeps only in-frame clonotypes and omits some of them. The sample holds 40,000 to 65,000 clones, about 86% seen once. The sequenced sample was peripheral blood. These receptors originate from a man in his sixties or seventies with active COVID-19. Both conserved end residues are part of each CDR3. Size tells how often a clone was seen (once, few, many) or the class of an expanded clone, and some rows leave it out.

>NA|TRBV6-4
CASSEGTGGFKIHF
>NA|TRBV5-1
CASSLEAGGYNEQFF
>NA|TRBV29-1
CSAGGGGAPETQYF
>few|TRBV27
CASTSRGGWNQPQHF
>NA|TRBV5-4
CASSWEGANYGYTF
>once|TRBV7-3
CASSLGLAGAGTQYF
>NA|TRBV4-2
CASSQPRQAPEELFF
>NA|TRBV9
CASSASAGGGWTQETQYF
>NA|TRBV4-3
CASSRATGGYTF
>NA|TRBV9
CASSAEDSSYEQYF
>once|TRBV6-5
CASTKGGRPADTQYF
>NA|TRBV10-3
CAISESGENYGYTF
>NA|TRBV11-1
CASSLGDSPSGYTF
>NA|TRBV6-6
CASSYKGQGSGEQFF
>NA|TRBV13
CASSHPTGFSSWGTEAFF
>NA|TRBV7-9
CASSLGTGGVLNTEAFF
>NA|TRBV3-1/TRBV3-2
CASSLKRGGNTGELFF
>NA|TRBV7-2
CASSPGQGVGGELFF
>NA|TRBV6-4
CASSTGTSGVDTQYF
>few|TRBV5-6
CASSLGLEGNNYGYTF
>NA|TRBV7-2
CASSLGPGESGYTF
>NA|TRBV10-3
CAIREGGRNTGELFF
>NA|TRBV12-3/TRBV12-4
CASSLGGDTQYF
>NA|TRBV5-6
CASSAPSGGEIGELFF
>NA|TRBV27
CASSKYRDRPWFGNGYTF
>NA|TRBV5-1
CASGKADTQYF
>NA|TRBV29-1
CSALGQNNQPQHF
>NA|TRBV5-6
CASSGPAGAKNIQYF
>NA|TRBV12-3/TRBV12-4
CASGVYANEKLFF
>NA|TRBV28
CASVTGEGGYEQYF
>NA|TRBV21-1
CASSKEGVTFTVEQFF
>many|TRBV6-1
CASSEGGRGNQPQHF
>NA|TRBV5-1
CASSLDRGRDGYTF
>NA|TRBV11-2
CASSPPGHNTGELFF
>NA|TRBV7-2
CASSPRDYRNEQFF
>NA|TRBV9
CASSKQGGREKLFF
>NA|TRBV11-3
CASSLEAGGRAFF
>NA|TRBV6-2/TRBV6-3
CASSLGGNTEAFF
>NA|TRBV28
CASSLYLPSGNTIYF
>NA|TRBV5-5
CASSQGYTEAFF
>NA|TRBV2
CASSEMEGNTEAFF
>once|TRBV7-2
CASSPGGARRYTF
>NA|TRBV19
CASSIDGQQYEQYF
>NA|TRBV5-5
CASSFSGDQPQHF
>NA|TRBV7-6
CASSPRQGQTDTQYF
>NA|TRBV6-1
CASSETGYTDTQYF
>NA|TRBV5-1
CASSLEGVRSYEQYF
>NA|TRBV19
CASSRGQGSEKLFF
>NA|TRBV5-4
CASSLRGGTEAFF
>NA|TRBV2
CASGVLGVGVRGLQETQYF
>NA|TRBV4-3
CASSQGRGTKNIQYF
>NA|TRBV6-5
CASSPAGTADQPQHF
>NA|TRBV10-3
CAISGLNEQFF
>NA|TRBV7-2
CASSTGLAAPQETQYF
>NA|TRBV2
CASSPSRQGAPGNTIYF
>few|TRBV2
CASRDILYGYTF
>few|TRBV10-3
CAIRRARGNTEAFF
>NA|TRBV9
CASSGLAGTTDTQYF
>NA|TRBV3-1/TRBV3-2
CASSPDRDQPQHF
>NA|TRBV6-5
CASSYVPGFPGELFF